This T cell receptor (beta chain) was observed in a study of T cells in Graves' hyperthyroidism and ophthalmopathy. Findings of the study overall: In the blood, most expanded thyroid clonotypes above 0.001 appeared as well.

TCR beta CDR3 sequences were amplified from RNA transcripts. TCR CDR3 regions were first amplified by RT-PCR with HTBI primers. TCRdb recomputed calls from the multiplex PCR reads with MiXCR, one row per CDR3 protein. This table holds about 380,000 distinct CDR3 sequences, roughly 20% found once. Among ophthalmopathy patients, the Clinical Activity Score reached at least 3, the NOSPECS grade reached at least 4, and duration remained under 3 months. The study left out patients who had uncontrolled infection, other autoimmune disease, pregnancy or lactation. Clinicians diagnosed patients from clinical symptoms, serum thyroxine and TRAb, thyroid ultrasound and orbital computed tomography. This CDR3 has 16 amino acids. J lost 2 bases, V lost 1 base, and 4 bases had no gene match. As for this clonotype: What it recognizes is unknown.

This clonotype originated in a man between 18 and 35 years old with Graves' ophthalmopathy. This rearrangement joins TRBV12-3 or TRBV12-4 to TRBJ2-2; TRBD1 agrees at 7 bases. The sample comprised blood. Here the CDR3 DNA reads TGTGCCAGCAGTTTAGGGAACAGGGGCAACACCGGGGAGCTGTTTTTT. Its protein is CASSLGNRGNTGELFF.